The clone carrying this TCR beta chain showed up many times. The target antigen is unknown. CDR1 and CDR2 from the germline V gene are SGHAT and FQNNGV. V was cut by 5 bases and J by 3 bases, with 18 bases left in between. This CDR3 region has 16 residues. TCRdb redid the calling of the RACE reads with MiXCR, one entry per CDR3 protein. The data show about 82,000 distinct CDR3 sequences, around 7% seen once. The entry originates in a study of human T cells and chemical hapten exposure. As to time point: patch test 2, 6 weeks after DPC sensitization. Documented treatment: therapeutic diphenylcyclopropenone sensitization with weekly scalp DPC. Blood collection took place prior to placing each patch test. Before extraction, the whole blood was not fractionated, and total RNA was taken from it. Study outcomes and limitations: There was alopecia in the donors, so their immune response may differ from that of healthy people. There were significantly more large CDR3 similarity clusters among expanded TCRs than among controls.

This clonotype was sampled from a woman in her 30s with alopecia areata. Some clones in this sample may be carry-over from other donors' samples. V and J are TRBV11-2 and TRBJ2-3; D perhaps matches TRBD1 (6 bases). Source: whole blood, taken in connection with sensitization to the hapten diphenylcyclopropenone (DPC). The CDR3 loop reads CASSHLVPGATDTQYF. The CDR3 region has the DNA TGTGCCAGCAGCCACTTAGTCCCAGGGGCAACAGATACGCAGTATTTT.